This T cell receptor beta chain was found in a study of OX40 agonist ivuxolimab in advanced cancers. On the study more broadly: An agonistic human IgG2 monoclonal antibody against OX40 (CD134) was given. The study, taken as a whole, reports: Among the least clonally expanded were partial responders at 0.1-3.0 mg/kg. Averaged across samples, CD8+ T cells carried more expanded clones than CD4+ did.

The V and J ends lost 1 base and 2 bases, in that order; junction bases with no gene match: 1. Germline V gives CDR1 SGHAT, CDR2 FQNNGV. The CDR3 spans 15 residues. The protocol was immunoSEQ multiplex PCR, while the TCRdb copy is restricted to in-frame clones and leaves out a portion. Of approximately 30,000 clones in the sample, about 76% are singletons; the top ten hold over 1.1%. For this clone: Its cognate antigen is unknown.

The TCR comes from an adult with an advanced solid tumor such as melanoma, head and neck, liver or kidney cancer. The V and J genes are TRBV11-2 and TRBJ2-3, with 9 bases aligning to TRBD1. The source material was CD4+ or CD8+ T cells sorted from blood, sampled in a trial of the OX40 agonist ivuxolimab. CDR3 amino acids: CASSLGTGATDTQYF. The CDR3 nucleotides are TGTGCCAGCAGCTTAGGGACAGGGGCCACAGATACGCAGTATTTT.